A selection of T cell receptor beta chains follows, all from one sample in a study of T cell responses to AZD1222 COVID-19 vaccine. Assay: immunoSEQ multiplex PCR; the TCRdb copy retains only in-frame clones and omits some. This sample yields fewer than 200,000 clones, of which around 90% are seen a single time; 5% to 7% belongs to the top ten. Source: peripheral blood, taken on day 0 of AZD1222 vaccination. Receptors originate from an adult in good health. Each CDR3 is given with its conserved first and last residue. A D gene is named only where the DNA matches it firmly.

cdr3_aa,v_call,j_call,d_call
CASSPDTSTLHF,TRBV12-3/TRBV12-4,TRBJ1-6,.
CASTLGGGTNEKLFF,TRBV5-6,TRBJ1-4,TRBD1
CASSSSNREPYEQYF,TRBV5-1,TRBJ2-7,.
CASSGGANSSYNEQFF,TRBV7-8,TRBJ2-1,.
CASIPGPLNTEAFF,TRBV6-5,TRBJ1-1,.
CASSLRGSGNTIYF,TRBV7-9,TRBJ1-3,.
CASSSSGRLGRHNSPLHF,TRBV7-8,TRBJ1-6,.
CASRGQSANTGELFF,TRBV2,TRBJ2-2,TRBD1
CASSPPRAHKETQYF,TRBV7-2,TRBJ2-5,.
CASSLGSSSTDTQYF,TRBV5-6,TRBJ2-3,.
CASSLVRGAGHF,TRBV7-2,TRBJ2-3,.